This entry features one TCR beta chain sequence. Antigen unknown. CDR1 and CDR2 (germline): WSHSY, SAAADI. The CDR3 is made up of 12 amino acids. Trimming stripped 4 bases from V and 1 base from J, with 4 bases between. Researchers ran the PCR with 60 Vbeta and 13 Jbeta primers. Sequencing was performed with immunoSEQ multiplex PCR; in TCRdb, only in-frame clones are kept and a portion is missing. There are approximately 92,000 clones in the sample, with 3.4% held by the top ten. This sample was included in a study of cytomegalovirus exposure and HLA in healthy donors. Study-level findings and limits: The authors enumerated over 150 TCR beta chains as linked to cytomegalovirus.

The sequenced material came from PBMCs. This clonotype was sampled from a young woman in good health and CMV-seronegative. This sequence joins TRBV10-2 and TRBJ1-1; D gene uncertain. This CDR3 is CASSVRNTEAFF. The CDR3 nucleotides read TGCGCCAGCAGTGTTCGGAACACTGAAGCTTTCTTT.